This entry lists 27 T cell receptor beta chains sequenced from one sample in a study of blood T cell repertoires in COVID-19. The method was immunoSEQ multiplex PCR; TCRdb's version includes in-frame clones alone and lacks a portion of them. The table shows about 160,000 clones, with about 80% occurring only once. The sample comprised peripheral blood. Receptors were obtained from an elderly woman with acute or convalescent COVID-19.

The chain links TRBV29-1 to TRBJ2-5, with 7 positions matching TRBD2. The germline gives CDR1 SQVTM, CDR2 ANQGSEA. J gave up 4 bases and V 8 bases, and 4 bases lay outside the gene matches. The length of the CDR3 is 11 residues. For the CDR3, the DNA is TGCAGCATTCCGGGAGGAGAGACCCAGTACTTC. Residues: CSIPGGETQYF.

The chain links TRBV10-2 to TRBJ1-6; TRBD1 agrees at 7 bases. From germline, CDR1 is WSHSY and CDR2 SAAADI. Trimming removed 6 bases from V and 7 bases from J; junction bases left unmatched: 6. There are 14 residues in the CDR3. The CDR3 sequence: CASRAQGVNSPLHF. The CDR3 DNA is TGCGCCAGCAGGGCCCAGGGGGTAAATTCACCCCTCCACTTT.

The chain carries TRBV29-1 and TRBJ2-3; 12 bases map to TRBD1. V was clipped by 7 bases and J by 5 bases; unmatched bases: 4. The CDR3 contains 13 residues. Germline V lookup: CDR1 SQVTM, CDR2 ANQGSEA. CDR3 DNA: TGCAGCGCGGGGACAGGGGGCAGAGATACGCAGTATTTT. This codes for CSAGTGGRDTQYF.

This chain joins TRBV5-4 and TRBJ1-2; 7 positions agree with TRBD1. The CDR3 length is 15 residues. V lost 0 bases and J lost 8; bases outside the gene matches: 10. Germline V lookup: CDR1 SGHNT, CDR2 YYREEE (reference sequence). The CDR3 bases are TGTGCCAGCAGCTTGGCAGGGACAGATCGGGAGGGCTACACCTTC. This sequence encodes CASSLAGTDREGYTF.

The V gene is TRBV7-9, the J gene TRBJ1-2; TRBD1 matches at 7 bases. CDR1 is SEHNR and CDR2 is FQNEAQ in the germline V gene (reference sequence). The V gene end was trimmed by 5 bases and the J gene end by 8 bases; junction bases not matched to a gene: 8. The CDR3 extends over 13 amino acids. Here the CDR3 reads CASSRDSQVGYTF. The CDR3 DNA reads TGTGCCAGCAGCAGGGACAGCCAGGTGGGCTACACCTTC.

The gene calls are TRBV2 and TRBJ1-2; the match to TRBD1 covers 9 bases. Looked up from germline, CDR1 is SNHLY and CDR2 is FYNNEI. Trimming took 6 bases from V and 3 from J; bases not matched to a gene: 5. The CDR3 contains 14 residues. The CDR3 protein is CASSRTGDHYGYTF. The CDR3 region has the DNA TGTGCCAGCAGCAGGACAGGGGATCACTATGGCTACACCTTC. Full variable domain (rest looked up from reference TRBV2 and TRBJ1-2): EPEVTQTPSHQVTQMGQEVILRCVPISNHLYFYWYRQILGQKVEFLVSFYNNEISEKSEIFDDQFSVERPDGSNFTLKIRSTKLEDSAMYFCASSRTGDHYGYTFGSGTRLTVV.

V usage is TRBV5-6 and J usage is TRBJ2-1; TRBD1 agrees at 10 bases. Germline CDR1 and CDR2: SGHDT and YYEEEE. The CDR3 length is 15 residues. Losses at the gene ends were 4 bases for V and 8 bases for J; bases not matched to a gene: 9. The CDR3 loop is CASSPTGTGADEQFF. The CDR3 DNA is TGTGCCAGCAGCCCAACCGGGACAGGGGCCGATGAGCAGTTCTTC.

The genes are TRBV10-3 and TRBJ2-7; TRBD2 matches 11 bases. The CDR3 contains 15 residues. Germline V gene sequence: CDR1 ENHRY, CDR2 SYGVKD. The V and J ends lost 2 bases and 2 bases, in that order; junction bases with no gene match: 2. CDR3 DNA: TGTGCCATCAGTGAGGGACTAGCGGGCCCCTACGAGCAGTACTTC. Translation: CAISEGLAGPYEQYF.

The chain has TRBV5-1 and TRBJ2-3; 10 nucleotides agree with TRBD1. This CDR3 region has 15 residues. The junction had 9 bases not matched to a gene; V was cut back by 4 bases and J by 7 bases. Germline loops: CDR1 SGHRS, CDR2 YFSETQ. The CDR3 nucleotides read TGCGCCAGCAGCCCCCGGGACAGGGGTTCAAATACGCAGTATTTT. Residues: CASSPRDRGSNTQYF.

This clone was counted many times. The chain links TRBV7-9 to TRBJ2-7; a possible D gene is TRBD1 (6 bases). Germline V gives CDR1 SEHNR, CDR2 FQNEAQ (reference sequence). Trimming removed 5 bases from V and 2 bases from J, with 13 bases in between. This CDR3 has 14 amino acids. As DNA, the CDR3 is TGTGCCAGCAGCCCTAAGGGGGAAACCTACGAGCAGTACTTC. This sequence encodes CASSPKGETYEQYF.

This clone was seen more than once but under ten times. The CDR3 protein is CASSPAVSGYYEQYF. The CDR3 DNA follows: TGTGCCAGCAGTCCTGCCGTTAGCGGGTATTACGAGCAGTACTTC. The chain couples TRBV28 to TRBJ2-7; 7 bases are shared with TRBD2. V lost 5 bases and J lost 4; bases outside the gene matches: 11. Germline CDR1 and CDR2: MDHEN and SYDVKM. This CDR3 region has 15 residues. The entire variable domain, with the rest obtained from reference TRBV28 and TRBJ2-7, is as follows: DVKVTQSSRYLVKRTGEKVFLECVQDMDHENMFWYRQDPGLGLRLIYFSYDVKMKEKGDIPEGYSVSREKKERFSLILESASTNQTSMYLCASSPAVSGYYEQYFGPGTRLTVT.

This clone was detected once. This sequence joins TRBV27 and TRBJ1-4, with 7 bases lining up with TRBD1. Germline V lookup: CDR1 MNHEY, CDR2 SMNVEV (reference sequence). The CDR3 is made up of 14 amino acids. The J segment lost 5 bases and the V segment lost 6 bases, leaving 6 bases of the junction unmatched. The chain's CDR3 is CASRSTGSNEKLFF. The CDR3 nucleotides read TGTGCCAGCAGGTCGACAGGGTCCAATGAAAAACTGTTTTTT.

The chain has TRBV9 and TRBJ2-5, with no clear D. The germline V and J ends were trimmed by 0 bases and 1 base, with 7 bases remaining between them. CDR3 length equals 14 residues. The V gene's germline CDR1 is SGDLS and CDR2 YYNGEE. The CDR3 loop is CASSVGPGQETQYF. The CDR3 nucleotides are TGTGCCAGCAGCGTAGGCCCGGGCCAAGAGACCCAGTACTTC.

The CDR3 nucleotides read TGTGCCAGCAGCGGCGGGGTCCGCCATGAGCAGTTCTTC. It is translated as CASSGGVRHEQFF. V usage is TRBV5-6 and J usage is TRBJ2-1; D is perhaps TRBD2 (6 bases). Germline V gives CDR1 SGHDT, CDR2 YYEEEE. The CDR3 contains 13 residues. The V end lost 4 bases, the J end lost 8 bases, and 13 bases lay between the germline ends.

This clone occurred a few times. The chain is built from TRBV5-1 and TRBJ2-7; TRBD2 matches 9 bases. With 2 bases clipped from V and 5 bases from J, the junction kept 8 bases outside the gene matches. The CDR3 spans 15 residues. CDR1 is SGHRS and CDR2 is YFSETQ in the germline V gene. The CDR3 region has the DNA TGCGCCAGCAGCTTCTTTGGCGGGAGGGACGACGAGCAGTACTTC. This sequence encodes CASSFFGGRDDEQYF.

The chain couples TRBV6-5 to TRBJ2-1; 7 nucleotides line up with TRBD1. The ends lost 5 bases at V and 3 bases at J; junction bases unmatched: 4. The CDR3 spans 14 residues. Germline loops: CDR1 MNHEY, CDR2 SVGAGI. The CDR3 coding sequence is TGTGCCAGCAGTCCGGGACAGTTCTACAATGAGCAGTTCTTC. As protein: CASSPGQFYNEQFF.

This clone was observed a handful of times. CDR3 region: CASSPWDTNDHSNQPQHF. The CDR3, as DNA: TGTGCCAGCAGTCCTTGGGACACCAATGACCATAGCAATCAGCCCCAGCATTTT. The rearrangement joins TRBV6-6 to TRBJ1-5, with D possibly being TRBD1 (6 bases). This CDR3 region has 18 residues. Looked up from germline, CDR1 is MNHNY and CDR2 is SVGAGI (reference sequence). The ends were cut back, 5 bases at V and 0 bases at J, with 20 bases in the middle.

The chain recombines TRBV2 with TRBJ2-7; 10 bases are shared with TRBD2. Germline values: CDR1 SNHLY, CDR2 FYNNEI. This CDR3 contains 15 residues. V lost 6 bases and J lost 6; bases outside the gene matches: 11. CDR3 DNA: TGTGCCAGCAGCGTTTCTCTAGCGGGAGCAATCGAGCAGTACTTC. Encoded protein: CASSVSLAGAIEQYF. Drawing the rest from reference TRBV2 and TRBJ2-7, the complete variable domain is EPEVTQTPSHQVTQMGQEVILRCVPISNHLYFYWYRQILGQKVEFLVSFYNNEISEKSEIFDDQFSVERPDGSNFTLKIRSTKLEDSAMYFCASSVSLAGAIEQYFGPGTRLTVT.

The chain combines TRBV7-9 with TRBJ2-5; 10 nucleotides line up with TRBD2. The CDR3 runs 14 residues. Germline V gives CDR1 SEHNR, CDR2 FQNEAQ (reference sequence). V was pared by 5 bases and J by 3 bases, with 3 bases of the junction left unmatched. CDR3 protein: CASSPGLAEETQYF. CDR3 nucleotides: TGTGCCAGCAGCCCCGGACTAGCGGAAGAGACCCAGTACTTC.

The chain joins TRBV29-1 to TRBJ1-4; TRBD1 is a possible D gene (5 bases). Germline V gives CDR1 SQVTM, CDR2 ANQGSEA. The CDR3 spans 11 residues. Deletions cut 3 bases from V and 8 bases from J, with 7 bases between. This chain's CDR3 is CSVDGGEKLFF. CDR3 DNA: TGCAGCGTTGATGGGGGGGAAAAACTGTTTTTT.

The J gene is TRBJ2-1, the V gene TRBV7-9; D call uncertain. The CDR3 is made up of 13 amino acids. Germline-derived CDR1 and CDR2 are SEHNR and FQNEAQ (reference sequence). Deletions cut 5 bases from V and 0 bases from J, with 5 bases between. CDR3 protein: CASSPSSYNEQFF. CDR3 nucleotide sequence: TGTGCCAGCAGCCCGAGCTCCTACAATGAGCAGTTCTTC.

This clone was recorded only once. The chain couples TRBV5-6 to TRBJ2-7, with D tentatively TRBD2 (5 bases). Trimming cost V 4 bases and J 3 bases, with 14 bases left between them. The CDR3 is made up of 14 amino acids. Germline assignment: CDR1 SGHDT and CDR2 YYEEEE. DNA of the CDR3: TGTGCCAGCAGCCCCGGGATTGCAGGCTACGAGCAGTACTTC. Amino acids: CASSPGIAGYEQYF.

The chain has TRBV19 and TRBJ1-2; D not resolved. The length of the CDR3 is 12 residues. Germline CDR1 and CDR2: LNHDA and SQIVND (reference sequence). Trimming stripped 3 bases from V and 4 bases from J, with 6 bases between. CDR3 loop: CASSMVVYGYTF. As DNA, the CDR3 is TGTGCCAGTAGTATGGTAGTCTATGGCTACACCTTC.

The rearrangement joins TRBV5-1 to TRBJ2-1; 14 bases match TRBD2. V dropped 3 bases and J dropped 7; count of bases not matched to a gene: 3. This CDR3 region has 15 residues. CDR1 is SGHRS, CDR2 YFSETQ, per germline. CDR3 in DNA: TGCGCCAGCAGCTCGGGACTAGCGGGAGCAAATGAGCAGTTCTTC. Translation: CASSSGLAGANEQFF.

The V call is TRBV9, the J call TRBJ2-3; D gene uncertain. Trimming shortened V by 0 bases and J by 5 bases, and 13 bases separated the two germline ends. The CDR3 totals 15 residues. The germline gives CDR1 SGDLS, CDR2 YYNGEE. CDR3 amino acids: CASSVGRVQVDTQYF. The DNA of the CDR3 is TGTGCCAGCAGCGTAGGCAGAGTTCAGGTAGATACGCAGTATTTT.

Notes on this clone: The identical CDR3 is also encoded by other nucleotide sequences in the sample. This chain connects TRBV6-5 to TRBJ1-2; TRBD1 agrees at 7 bases. The germline CDR1 and CDR2 sequences are MNHEY and SVGAGI. Unmatched junction bases numbered 5, after V lost 6 bases and J lost 4 bases. CDR3 size: 13 residues. This chain's CDR3 is CASRGDRAYGYTF. As DNA, the CDR3 is TGTGCCAGCAGGGGCGACAGGGCCTATGGCTACACCTTC.

V gene TRBV6-1 combines with J gene TRBJ1-2; 9 positions match TRBD1. The CDR3 sequence is 14 residues long. CDR1 is MNHNS, CDR2 SASEGT, per germline. With V trimmed by 6 bases and J by 7 bases, 9 bases remained unmatched. The CDR3 nucleotides are TGTGCCAGCAGGCCACAGGGGGCGAGCGGTGGCTACACCTTC. Translation gives CASRPQGASGGYTF.